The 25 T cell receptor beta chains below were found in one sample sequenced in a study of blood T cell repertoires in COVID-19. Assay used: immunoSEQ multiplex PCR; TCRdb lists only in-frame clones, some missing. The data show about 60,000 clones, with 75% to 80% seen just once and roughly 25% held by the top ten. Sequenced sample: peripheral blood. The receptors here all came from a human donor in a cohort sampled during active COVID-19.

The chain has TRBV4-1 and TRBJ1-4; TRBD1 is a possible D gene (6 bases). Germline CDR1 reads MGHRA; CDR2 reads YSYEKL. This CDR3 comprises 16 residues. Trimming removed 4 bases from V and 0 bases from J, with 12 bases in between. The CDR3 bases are TGCGCCAGCAGCCCCTACAGGGACGCAACTAATGAAAAACTGTTTTTT. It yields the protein CASSPYRDATNEKLFF.

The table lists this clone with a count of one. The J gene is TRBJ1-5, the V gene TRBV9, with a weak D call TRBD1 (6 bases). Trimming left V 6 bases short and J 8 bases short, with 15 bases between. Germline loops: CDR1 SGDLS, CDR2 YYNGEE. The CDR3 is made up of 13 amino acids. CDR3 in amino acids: CASTAGDREPQHF. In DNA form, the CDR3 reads TGTGCCAGCACCGCAGGGGATCGGGAGCCCCAGCATTTT.

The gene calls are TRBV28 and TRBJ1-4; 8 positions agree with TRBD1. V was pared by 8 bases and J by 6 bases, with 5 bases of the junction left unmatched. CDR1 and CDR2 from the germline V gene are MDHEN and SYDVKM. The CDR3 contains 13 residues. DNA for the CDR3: TGTGCCAGCGAAACAGGGGGTTATGAAAAACTGTTTTTT. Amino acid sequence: CASETGGYEKLFF.

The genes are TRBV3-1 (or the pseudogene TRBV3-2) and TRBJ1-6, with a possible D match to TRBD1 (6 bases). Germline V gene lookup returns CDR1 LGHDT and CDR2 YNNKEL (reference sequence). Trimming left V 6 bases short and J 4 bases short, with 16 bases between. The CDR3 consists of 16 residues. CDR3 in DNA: TGTGCCAGCAGGAACCGGGACATGGGTTATAATTCACCCCTCCACTTT. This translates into CASRNRDMGYNSPLHF.

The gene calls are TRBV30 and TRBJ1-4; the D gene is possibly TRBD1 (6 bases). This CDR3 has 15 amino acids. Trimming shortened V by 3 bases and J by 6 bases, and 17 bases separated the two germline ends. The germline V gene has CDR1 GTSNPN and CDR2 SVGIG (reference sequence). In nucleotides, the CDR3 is TGTGCCTGGAGCGTACACAGGGCAGGGGATGAAAAACTGTTTTTT. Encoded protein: CAWSVHRAGDEKLFF.

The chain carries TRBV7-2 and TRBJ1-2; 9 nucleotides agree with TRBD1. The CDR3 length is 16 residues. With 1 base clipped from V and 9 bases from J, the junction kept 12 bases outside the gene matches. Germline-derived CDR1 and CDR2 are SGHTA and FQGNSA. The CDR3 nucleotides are TGTGCCAGCAGCTTAGGAAGACAGGGGGTCAGTTATAGCTACACCTTC. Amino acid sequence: CASSLGRQGVSYSYTF. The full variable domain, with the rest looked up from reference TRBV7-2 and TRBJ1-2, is GAGVSQSPSNKVTEKGKDVELRCDPISGHTALYWYRQSLGQGLEFLIYFQGNSAPDKSGLPSDRFSAERTGGSVSTLTIQRTQQEDSAVYLCASSLGRQGVSYSYTFGSGTRLTVV.

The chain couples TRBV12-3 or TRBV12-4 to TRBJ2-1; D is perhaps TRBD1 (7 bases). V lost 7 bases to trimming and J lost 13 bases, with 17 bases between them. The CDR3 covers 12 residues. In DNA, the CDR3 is TGTGCCAGCACCCTAGCGACAGGGTCCCAGTTCTTC. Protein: CASTLATGSQFF.

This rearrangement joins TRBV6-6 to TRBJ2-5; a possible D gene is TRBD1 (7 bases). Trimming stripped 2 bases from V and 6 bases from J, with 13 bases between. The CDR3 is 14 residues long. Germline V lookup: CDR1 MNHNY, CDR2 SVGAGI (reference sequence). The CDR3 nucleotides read TGTGCCAGCAGTTACCCGGCAGGGGGGAAGACCCAGTACTTC. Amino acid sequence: CASSYPAGGKTQYF.

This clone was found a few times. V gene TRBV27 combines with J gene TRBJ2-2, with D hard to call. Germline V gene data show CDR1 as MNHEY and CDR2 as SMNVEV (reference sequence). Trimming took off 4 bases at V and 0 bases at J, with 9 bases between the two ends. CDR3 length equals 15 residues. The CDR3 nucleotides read TGTGCCAGCAGTTATCGACGGGCGAACACCGGGGAGCTGTTTTTT. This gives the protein CASSYRRANTGELFF.

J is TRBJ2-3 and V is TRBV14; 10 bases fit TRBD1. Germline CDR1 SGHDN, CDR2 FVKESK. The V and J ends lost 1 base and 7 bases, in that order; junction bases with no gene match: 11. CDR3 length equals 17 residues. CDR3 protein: CASSQGLLRDRGNTQYF. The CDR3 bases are TGTGCCAGCAGCCAAGGTCTCCTTAGGGACAGGGGCAATACGCAGTATTTT. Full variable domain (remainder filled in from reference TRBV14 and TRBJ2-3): EAGVTQFPSHSVIEKGQTVTLRCDPISGHDNLYWYRRVMGKEIKFLLHFVKESKQDESGMPNNRFLAERTGGTYSTLKVQPAELEDSGVYFCASSQGLLRDRGNTQYFGPGTRLTVL.

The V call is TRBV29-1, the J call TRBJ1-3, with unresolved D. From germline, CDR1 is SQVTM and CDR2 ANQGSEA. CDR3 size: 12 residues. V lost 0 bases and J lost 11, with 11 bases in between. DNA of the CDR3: TGCAGCGTTGAAGATCGGCCCAGGTCCATATATTTT. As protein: CSVEDRPRSIYF. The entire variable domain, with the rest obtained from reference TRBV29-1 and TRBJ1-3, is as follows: SAVISQKPSRDICQRGTSLTIQCQVDSQVTMMFWYRQQPGQSLTLIATANQGSEATYESGFVIDKFPISRPNLTFSTLTVSNMSPEDSSIYLCSVEDRPRSIYFGEGSWLTVV.

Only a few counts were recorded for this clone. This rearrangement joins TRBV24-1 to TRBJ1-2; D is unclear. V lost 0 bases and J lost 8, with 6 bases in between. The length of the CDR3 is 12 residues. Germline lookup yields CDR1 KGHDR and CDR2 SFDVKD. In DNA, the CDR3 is TGTGCCACCAGTGATTTGGACTCCGGCTACACCTTC. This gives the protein CATSDLDSGYTF.

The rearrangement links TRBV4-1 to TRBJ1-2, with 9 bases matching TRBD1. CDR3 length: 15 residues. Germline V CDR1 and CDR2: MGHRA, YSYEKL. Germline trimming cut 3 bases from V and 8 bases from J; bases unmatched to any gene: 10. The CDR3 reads CASSQGQGLIGGYTF. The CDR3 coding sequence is TGCGCCAGCAGCCAGGGACAGGGCTTAATCGGGGGCTACACCTTC.

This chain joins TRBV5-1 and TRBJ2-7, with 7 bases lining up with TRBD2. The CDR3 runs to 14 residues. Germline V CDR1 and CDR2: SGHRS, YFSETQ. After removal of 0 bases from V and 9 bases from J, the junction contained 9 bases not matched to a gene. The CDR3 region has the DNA TGCGCCAGCAGCTTGGCAGCGGGATTTGGTGTGCAGTACTTC. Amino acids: CASSLAAGFGVQYF. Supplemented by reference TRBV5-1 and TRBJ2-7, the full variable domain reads KAGVTQTPRYLIKTRGQQVTLSCSPISGHRSVSWYQQTPGQGLQFLFEYFSETQRNKGNFPGRFSGRQFSNSRSEMNVSTLELGDSALYLCASSLAAGFGVQYFGPGTRLTVT.

Here the CDR3 reads CAWSVRYEQYF. As DNA, the CDR3 is TGTGCCTGGAGTGTACGGTACGAGCAGTACTTC. This chain uses TRBV30 with TRBJ2-7, with D unresolved. With 0 bases removed from V and 4 bases from J, the gap between germline ends came to 4 bases. CDR1 and CDR2 from the germline V gene are GTSNPN and SVGIG (reference sequence). The CDR3 extends over 11 amino acids.

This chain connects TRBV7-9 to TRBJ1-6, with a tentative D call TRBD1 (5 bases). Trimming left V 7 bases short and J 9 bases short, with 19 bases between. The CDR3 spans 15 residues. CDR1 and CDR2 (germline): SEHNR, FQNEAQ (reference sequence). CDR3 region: CASTNAGLLGSPLHF. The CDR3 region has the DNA TGTGCCAGCACCAACGCAGGGTTATTGGGTTCACCCCTCCACTTT.

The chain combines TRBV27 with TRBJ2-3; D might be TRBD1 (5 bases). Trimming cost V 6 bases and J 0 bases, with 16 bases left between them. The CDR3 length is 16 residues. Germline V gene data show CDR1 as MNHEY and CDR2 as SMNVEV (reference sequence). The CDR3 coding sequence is TGTGCCAGCAGCATAGCAGGGAAGCCTAGCACAGATACGCAGTATTTT. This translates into CASSIAGKPSTDTQYF.

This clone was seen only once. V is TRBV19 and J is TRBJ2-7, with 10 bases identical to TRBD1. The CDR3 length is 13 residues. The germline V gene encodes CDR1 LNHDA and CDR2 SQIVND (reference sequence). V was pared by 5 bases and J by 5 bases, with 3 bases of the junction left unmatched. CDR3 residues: CASSVDRGNEQYF. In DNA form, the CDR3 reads TGTGCCAGTAGTGTGGACAGGGGGAACGAGCAGTACTTC. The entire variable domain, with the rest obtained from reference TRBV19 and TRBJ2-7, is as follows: DGGITQSPKYLFRKEGQNVTLSCEQNLNHDAMYWYRQDPGQGLRLIYYSQIVNDFQKGDIAEGYSVSREKKESFPLTVTSAQKNPTAFYLCASSVDRGNEQYFGPGTRLTVT.

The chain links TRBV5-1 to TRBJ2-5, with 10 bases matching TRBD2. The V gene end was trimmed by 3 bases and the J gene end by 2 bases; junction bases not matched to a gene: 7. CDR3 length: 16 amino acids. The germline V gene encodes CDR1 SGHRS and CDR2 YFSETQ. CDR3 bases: TGCGCCAGCAGCTCCCCACTAGCGGGGTTTCAAGAGACCCAGTACTTC. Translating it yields CASSSPLAGFQETQYF. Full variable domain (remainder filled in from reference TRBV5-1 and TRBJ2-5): KAGVTQTPRYLIKTRGQQVTLSCSPISGHRSVSWYQQTPGQGLQFLFEYFSETQRNKGNFPGRFSGRQFSNSRSEMNVSTLELGDSALYLCASSSPLAGFQETQYFGPGTRLLVL.

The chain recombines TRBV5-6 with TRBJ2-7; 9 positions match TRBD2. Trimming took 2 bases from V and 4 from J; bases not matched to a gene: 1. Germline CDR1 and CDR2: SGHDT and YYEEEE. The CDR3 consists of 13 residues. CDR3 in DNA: TGTGCCAGCAGCTTTAGCGGGAGTTACGAGCAGTACTTC. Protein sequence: CASSFSGSYEQYF.

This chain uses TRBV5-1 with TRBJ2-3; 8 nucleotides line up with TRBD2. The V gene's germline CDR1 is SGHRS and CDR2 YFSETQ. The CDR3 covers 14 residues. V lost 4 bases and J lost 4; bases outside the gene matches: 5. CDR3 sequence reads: CASSPVGGADTQYF. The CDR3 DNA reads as TGCGCCAGCAGCCCGGTCGGGGGGGCAGATACGCAGTATTTT.

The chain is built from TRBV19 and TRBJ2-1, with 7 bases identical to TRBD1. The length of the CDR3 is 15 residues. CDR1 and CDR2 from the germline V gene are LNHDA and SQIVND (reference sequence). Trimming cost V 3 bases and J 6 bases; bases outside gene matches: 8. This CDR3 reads CASSMYRGESNEQFF. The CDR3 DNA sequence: TGTGCCAGTAGTATGTACAGGGGCGAATCCAATGAGCAGTTCTTC. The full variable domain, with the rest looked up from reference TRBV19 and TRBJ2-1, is DGGITQSPKYLFRKEGQNVTLSCEQNLNHDAMYWYRQDPGQGLRLIYYSQIVNDFQKGDIAEGYSVSREKKESFPLTVTSAQKNPTAFYLCASSMYRGESNEQFFGPGTRLTVL.

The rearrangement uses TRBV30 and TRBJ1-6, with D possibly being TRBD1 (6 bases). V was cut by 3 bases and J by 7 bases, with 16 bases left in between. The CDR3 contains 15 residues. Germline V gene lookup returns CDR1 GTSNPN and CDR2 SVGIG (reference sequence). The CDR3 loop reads CAWRFPGRGNSPLHF. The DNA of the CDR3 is TGTGCCTGGAGATTCCCGGGCAGGGGAAATTCACCCCTCCACTTT. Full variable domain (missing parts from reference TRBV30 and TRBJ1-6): SQTIHQWPATLVQPVGSPLSLECTVEGTSNPNLYWYRQAAGRGLQLLFYSVGIGQISSEVPQNLSASRPQDRQFILSSKKLLLSDSGFYLCAWRFPGRGNSPLHFGNGTRLTVT.

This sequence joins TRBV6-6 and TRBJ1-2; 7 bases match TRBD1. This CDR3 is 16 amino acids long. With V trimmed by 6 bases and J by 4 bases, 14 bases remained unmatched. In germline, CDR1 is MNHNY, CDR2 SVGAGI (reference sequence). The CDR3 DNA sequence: TGTGCCAGCAGCCACGGAGGGACAGACACGGTCTATGGCTACACCTTC. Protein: CASSHGGTDTVYGYTF.

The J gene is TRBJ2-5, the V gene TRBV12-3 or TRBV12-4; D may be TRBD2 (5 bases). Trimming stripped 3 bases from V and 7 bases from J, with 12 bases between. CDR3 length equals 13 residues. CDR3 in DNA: TGTGCCAGCAGTTTTAAGGCTAGCCTGACCCAGTACTTC. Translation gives CASSFKASLTQYF.